This entry concerns a single TCR beta chain. The sample is drawn from a study of shared clonotypes between healthy human individuals. Study-level background: Donors had three CD4 naive, three CD4 memory, two CD8 naive and one CD8 memory plate apiece.

Clones were read by immunoSEQ multiplex PCR, and TCRdb kept only the in-frame ones, dropping some. Here the sample spans about 2.4 million clones, approximately 94% being singletons. Germline CDR1 GTSNPN, CDR2 SVGIG (reference sequence). V shed 5 bases and J 2 bases; nucleotides not matched to a gene: 7. This CDR3 contains 14 residues. The source is a man aged 18 to 30 in good health. Some clones in this sample may be carry-over from other donors' samples. The J gene is TRBJ2-3, the V gene TRBV30, with 7 bases matching TRBD2. Sequencing was carried out using naive CD4+ T cells from PBMCs. The sample's subset: CD45RA+ positively selected. This CDR3 reads CAWGRGLLTDTQYF. The CDR3 nucleotides read TGTGCCTGGGGGAGGGGACTGCTCACAGATACGCAGTATTTT.